Listed here are 11 T cell receptor beta chains from one sample, sequenced in a study of T cells after yellow fever vaccination. A single record per CDR3 protein comes from TCRdb applying MiXCR to the 5' RACE reads. The table shows hundreds of thousands of distinct CDR3 sequences, with less than 9.5% occurring only once. The sequences come from PBMCs, collected approximately 47 days after the first yellow fever vaccination. These receptors were collected from a man aged 18 to 30 who received the YFV17D yellow fever vaccine.

This rearrangement joins TRBV7-2 to TRBJ2-1; tentatively, D is TRBD2 (6 bases). The CDR3 spans 17 residues. Germline V CDR1 and CDR2: SGHTA, FQGNSA. V lost 0 bases and J lost 3, with 15 bases in between. CDR3 residues: CASSLARTTWGYNEQFF. The CDR3 region has the DNA TGTGCCAGCAGCTTAGCACGGACTACCTGGGGCTACAATGAGCAGTTCTTC.

V is TRBV6-1 and J is TRBJ2-7, with 7 bases fitting TRBD1. Germline V lookup: CDR1 MNHNS, CDR2 SASEGT. After removal of 3 bases from V and 3 bases from J, the junction contained 8 bases not matched to a gene. This CDR3 has 15 residues. As DNA, the CDR3 is TGTGCCAGCAGTGACCCTGCAGCAGGGGGCTACGAGCAGTACGTC. Amino acid sequence: CASSDPAAGGYEQYV.

The CDR3 DNA reads TGTGCCAGCAGCCACCGAGAGGGGGGAACCGGGGAGCTGTTTTTT. It yields the protein CASSHREGGTGELFF. The chain uses TRBV5-4 and TRBJ2-2, with D tentatively TRBD1 or TRBD2 (6 bases each). Germline CDR1 is SGHNT and CDR2 is YYREEE (reference sequence). The CDR3 is 15 residues long. V lost 4 bases and J lost 5, with 15 bases in between.

This clonotype was detected ten times or more. V gene TRBV20-1 combines with J gene TRBJ1-1; 7 bases align to TRBD1. The CDR3 has 15 residues. With V trimmed by 2 bases and J by 2 bases, 8 bases remained unmatched. Germline CDR1 is DFQATT and CDR2 is SNEGSKA (reference sequence). In DNA, the CDR3 is TGCAGTGCTAGACAAGGGGGCAGTGTAAACACTGAAGCTTTCTTT. Translated, it gives CSARQGGSVNTEAFF.

This clonotype has a handful of counts. CDR3 in amino acids: CSAKRQGSDTQYF. Here the CDR3 DNA reads TGCAGTGCTAAGCGACAGGGTTCAGATACGCAGTATTTT. This chain connects TRBV20-1 to TRBJ2-3, with 7 bases that match TRBD1. The trim removed 4 bases at V and 4 bases at J, leaving 5 bases unmatched. Germline CDR1 is DFQATT and CDR2 is SNEGSKA (reference sequence). The CDR3 consists of 13 residues.

This clonotype was picked up a small number of times. CDR3 sequence (DNA): TGTGCCAGCAGCCAAGGGCCGAATGAGCAGTTCTTC. This gives the protein CASSQGPNEQFF. J is TRBJ2-1 and V is TRBV4-2, with no clear D. Per germline, CDR1 LGHNA and CDR2 YNFKEQ. V was shortened by 1 base and J by 7 bases, with 5 bases between the two germline ends. CDR3 length: 12 residues.

This clonotype has a handful of counts. The rearrangement links TRBV4-3 to TRBJ2-5; 7 positions match TRBD1. The CDR3 totals 16 residues. Germline values: CDR1 LGHNA, CDR2 YSLEER. V dropped 3 bases and J dropped 5; count of bases not matched to a gene: 12. CDR3 sequence: CASSQSYARGWETQYF. CDR3 sequence (DNA): TGCGCCAGCAGCCAGAGCTACGCCAGGGGGTGGGAGACCCAGTACTTC.

This clonotype was detected a few times. The V call is TRBV5-5, the J call TRBJ2-3; D perhaps matches TRBD2 (6 bases). Looked up from germline, CDR1 is SGHKS and CDR2 is YYEKEE (reference sequence). V was pared by 4 bases and J by 3 bases, with 18 bases between. The CDR3 length is 16 residues. DNA of the CDR3: TGTGCCAGCAGCATGGGATCCGGGGGTAATACAGATACGCAGTATTTT. Encoded protein: CASSMGSGGNTDTQYF.

This clonotype has just a few counts. The genes are TRBV5-1 and TRBJ1-1; weak D call: TRBD1 (5 bases). In germline, CDR1 is SGHRS, CDR2 YFSETQ. V dropped 4 bases and J dropped 11 bases, with 21 bases sitting between them. The CDR3 is 14 residues long. DNA of the CDR3: TGCGCCAGCAGCCCCGGCAGGCCCTCGGAGGGGGCTTTCTTT. Translation gives CASSPGRPSEGAFF.

The chain uses TRBV19 and TRBJ2-2; no clear D. The CDR3 spans 13 residues. The V end lost 6 bases, the J end lost 4 bases, and 9 bases lay between the germline ends. In germline, CDR1 is LNHDA, CDR2 SQIVND (reference sequence). As DNA, the CDR3 is TGTGCCAGTAGGCCGGACCGCACCGGGGAGCTGTTTTTT. Translation gives CASRPDRTGELFF.

This clonotype came up a few times. The rearrangement links TRBV12-3 or TRBV12-4 to TRBJ1-6; 7 bases match TRBD1. There are 14 residues in the CDR3. V was clipped by 4 bases and J by 8 bases; unmatched bases: 5. The CDR3 nucleotides read TGTGCCAGCAGTTACAGGGGCGGGGATTCACCCCTCCACTTT. Its translation is CASSYRGGDSPLHF.